The following is a T cell receptor (beta chain) sequence with its context. Graves' hyperthyroidism showing no ophthalmopathy progression within 18 months was considered stable. The hyperthyroidism patients had all been newly diagnosed, and their disease duration was under 2 months. Their ages ranged from 18 to 65 years. This sample stems from a study of T cells in Graves' hyperthyroidism and ophthalmopathy. The J segment lost 4 bases and the V segment lost 0 bases, leaving 4 bases of the junction unmatched. CDR1 and CDR2 (germline): KGHDR, SFDVKD. The CDR3 totals 16 residues. Amplification of TCR beta CDR3 regions was performed using RNA transcripts as template. Carried out on the TCR CDR3, a first-round RT-PCR used the HTBI primer set. TCRdb reanalysed the multiplex PCR reads using MiXCR and keeps one entry per CDR3 protein. Among approximately 480,000 distinct CDR3 sequences, less than 25% were seen once, and the ten largest hold around a quarter.

Material for sequencing was blood. The receptor's source is a young man with Graves' hyperthyroidism. The chain employs TRBV24-1 and TRBJ2-2; 7 nucleotides agree with TRBD1. CDR3 sequence (DNA): TGTGCCACCAGTGATTTGCGACAGGGAGCCACCGGGGAGCTGTTTTTT. Translated, it gives CATSDLRQGATGELFF.